This section outlines one T cell receptor beta chain sequence together with its context. 60 Vbeta and 13 Jbeta primers were used in PCR. The assay was immunoSEQ multiplex PCR, and TCRdb's table has in-frame clones only and misses some. This sample yields under 200,000 clones, of which roughly 80% are seen a single time; about 1.7% belongs to the top ten. The germline gives CDR1 SGDLS, CDR2 YYNGEE. The CDR3 consists of 15 residues. With 0 bases clipped from V and 4 bases from J, the junction kept 3 bases outside the gene matches. This entry comes from a study of cytomegalovirus exposure and HLA in healthy donors.

The sequencing sample was made of PBMCs. The sequence was obtained from a woman aged 18-29 years in good health and CMV-seronegative. This chain connects TRBV9 to TRBJ2-2; 7 positions match TRBD2. Here the CDR3 reads CASSVATGGTGELFF. In DNA form, the CDR3 reads TGTGCCAGCAGCGTAGCTACGGGGGGCACCGGGGAGCTGTTTTTT.